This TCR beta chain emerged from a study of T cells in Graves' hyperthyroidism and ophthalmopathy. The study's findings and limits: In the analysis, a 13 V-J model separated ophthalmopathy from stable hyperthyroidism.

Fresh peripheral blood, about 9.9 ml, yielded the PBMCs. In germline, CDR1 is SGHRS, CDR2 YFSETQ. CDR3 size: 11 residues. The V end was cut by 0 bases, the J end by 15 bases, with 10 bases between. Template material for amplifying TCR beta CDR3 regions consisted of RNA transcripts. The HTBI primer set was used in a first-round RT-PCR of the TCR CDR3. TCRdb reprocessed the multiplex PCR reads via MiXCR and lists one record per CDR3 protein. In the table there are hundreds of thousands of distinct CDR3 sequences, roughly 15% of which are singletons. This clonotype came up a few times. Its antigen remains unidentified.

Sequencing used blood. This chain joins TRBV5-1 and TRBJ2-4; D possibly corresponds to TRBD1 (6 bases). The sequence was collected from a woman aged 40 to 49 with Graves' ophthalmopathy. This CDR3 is CASSLAGEWYF. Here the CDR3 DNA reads TGCGCCAGCAGCTTGGCAGGGGAGTGGTACTTC.